The T cell receptor (beta chain) described here comes from a study of cytomegalovirus exposure and HLA in healthy donors. Background on the study: It was reported in a later analysis that the same platform had been used for the roughly 130 validation repertoires as for the roughly 670 first-cohort repertoires. Points from the study as a whole: A classifier reportedly called cytomegalovirus status with high sensitivity and specificity. The study designated 150 to 200 TCR beta chains cytomegalovirus-associated.

The CDR3 length is 14 residues. Per the germline V gene, CDR1 is MNHNY and CDR2 is SVGAGI (reference sequence). Trimming stripped 5 bases from V and 3 bases from J, with 12 bases between. About this clone: The antigen is undetermined.

The table came from immunoSEQ multiplex PCR; TCRdb's copy has only in-frame clones and leaves some out. Of about 68,000 clones in the sample, about 89% were seen once. The J gene is TRBJ2-3, the V gene TRBV6-6, with D possibly TRBD1 on 5 matching bases. The TCR sequence derives from a man aged 18 to 35 in good health and CMV-seronegative. Sequenced input: PBMCs. Written as DNA, the CDR3 is TGTGCCAGCAGTCGGACATCAGGGACAGATACGCAGTATTTT. It translates to CASSRTSGTDTQYF.